This paragraph reports one T cell receptor (beta chain). The protocol was immunoSEQ multiplex PCR, while the TCRdb copy is restricted to in-frame clones and leaves out a portion. The table records roughly 690 clones, around 81% of them present only once. These data come from a study of T cells after posttransplantation cyclophosphamide. Germline trimming cut 1 base from V and 7 bases from J; bases unmatched to any gene: 5. CDR1 and CDR2 (germline): MGHRA, YSYEKL. The CDR3 has 15 residues. Sequenced material: memory CD8+ T cells sorted from blood. The TCR was taken from a middle-aged man in good health, CMV-negative, and a related stem cell transplant donor. The rearrangement uses TRBV4-1 and TRBJ2-2; 8 bases fit TRBD2. CDR3 sequence: CASSQGSSGVGELFF. The CDR3 nucleotides read TGCGCCAGCAGCCAAGGGAGTAGCGGGGTCGGGGAGCTGTTTTTT.